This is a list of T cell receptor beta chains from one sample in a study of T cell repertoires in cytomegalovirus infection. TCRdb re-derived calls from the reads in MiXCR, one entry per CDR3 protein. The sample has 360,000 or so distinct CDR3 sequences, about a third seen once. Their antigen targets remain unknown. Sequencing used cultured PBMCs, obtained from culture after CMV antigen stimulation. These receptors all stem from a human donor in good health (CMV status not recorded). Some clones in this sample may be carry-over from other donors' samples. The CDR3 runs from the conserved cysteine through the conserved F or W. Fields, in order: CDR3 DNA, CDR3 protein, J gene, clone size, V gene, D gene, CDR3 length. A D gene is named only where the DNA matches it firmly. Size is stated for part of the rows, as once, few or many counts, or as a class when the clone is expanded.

TGTGCCAGCAGTATTGGCTCCTACGAGCAGTACTTC CASSIGSYEQYF TRBJ2-7 - TRBV6-1 - 12
TGTGCCAGCAGTTCCAACTCGATGAACACTGAAGCTTTCTTT CASSSNSMNTEAFF TRBJ1-1 few TRBV6-5 - 14
TGTGCCAGCAGTTACAGAAGGGACACCAAAAACATTCAGTACTTC CASSYRRDTKNIQYF TRBJ2-4 - TRBV6-2/TRBV6-3 - 15
TGTGCCAGCAGCCCAGTCCCCCGGGGGGAGCTGTTTTTT CASSPVPRGELFF TRBJ2-2 - TRBV7-2 - 13
TGTGCCAGCAGCTTAGTTTCTTTCCGTTACGAGCAGTACTTC CASSLVSFRYEQYF TRBJ2-7 - TRBV7-9 - 14
TGTGCCAGCAGCTTAGGGATTCTATCTTCTAACTATGGCTACACCTTC CASSLGILSSNYGYTF TRBJ1-2 - TRBV11-2 - 16
TGCAGTGCTATCACCGGATTCTCCTACAATGAGCAGTTCTTC CSAITGFSYNEQFF TRBJ2-1 once TRBV20-1 - 14
TGTGCCAGCAGCTTAGGAGGAGGGGGACGCTTC CASSLGGGGRF TRBJ1-2 few TRBV7-9 - 11
TGTGCCAGTAGACAAAGCATGGGTACGCAGTATTTT CASRQSMGTQYF TRBJ2-3 - TRBV19 - 12
TGTGCCAGCAGTTACAGGAGCGGGGTCGGCAATGAGCAGTTCTTC CASSYRSGVGNEQFF TRBJ2-1 few TRBV6-2/TRBV6-3 TRBD2 15
TGTGCCAGCGCTAGTCGAACTGAGCAGTTCTTC CASASRTEQFF TRBJ2-1 - TRBV6-5 - 11
TGCAGTGCCCACCTAATAACTAGCGTCTCCTACAATGAGCAGTTCTTC CSAHLITSVSYNEQFF TRBJ2-1 - TRBV20-1 TRBD2 16
TGCAGCGCCGGGACAGGGACGTCGTACGAGCAGTACTTC CSAGTGTSYEQYF TRBJ2-7 few TRBV29-1 TRBD1 13
TGTGCCAGCAGCTTAGGGGTAGCGGAGCAAGAGACCCAGTACTTC CASSLGVAEQETQYF TRBJ2-5 - TRBV7-6 - 15
TGTGCCAGCACCAACCCGGCAGATACGCAGTATTTT CASTNPADTQYF TRBJ2-3 few TRBV25-1 - 12
TGCGCCAGCACCCAAACACAGGGTTACACTGAAGCTTTCTTT CASTQTQGYTEAFF TRBJ1-1 few TRBV5-1 - 14
TGTGCCAGCAGCCGATTGGACAGGGGAGGCACAGATACGCAGTATTTT CASSRLDRGGTDTQYF TRBJ2-3 - TRBV6-6 TRBD1 16
TGTGCCAGCAGCCCTAATAGCGGGACCTACAATGAGCAGTTCTTC CASSPNSGTYNEQFF TRBJ2-1 few TRBV7-2 TRBD2 15
TGCAGTGCTAGAGACAGGTGGCAGTTCTTC CSARDRWQFF TRBJ2-1 few TRBV20-1 - 10
TGTGCCAGCACCTTCACGACACTCAGCTCTGGGGCCAACGTCCTGACTTTC CASTFTTLSSGANVLTF TRBJ2-6 - TRBV27 - 17